These T cell receptor beta chains were read from a single sample in a study of blood T cell repertoires in COVID-19. The assay was immunoSEQ multiplex PCR, and TCRdb's table has in-frame clones only and misses some. The sample consists of approximately 90,000 clones, around 90% of them appearing once. The sequenced sample was peripheral blood. The receptors were sampled from an older woman with acute or convalescent COVID-19. Both conserved end residues are trimmed from each CDR3.

j_call,v_call,cdr3_aa
TRBJ1-1,TRBV10-3,AIGTTGQITEAF
TRBJ2-2,TRBV28,ASKLQTGVTTGELF
TRBJ2-7,TRBV3-1/TRBV3-2,ASSQGPSGSTKQY
TRBJ1-5,TRBV5-1,ASSSGWKSNQPQH
TRBJ2-1,TRBV6-5,ASSSTGASYNEQF
TRBJ1-2,TRBV3-1/TRBV3-2,ASSQRSGSTVGYT
TRBJ2-7,TRBV11-3,ASSLGQNYEQY
TRBJ1-4,TRBV5-1,ASSLGNLQANEKLF
TRBJ2-1,TRBV5-1,ASSLEVAGVGEQF
TRBJ2-1,TRBV24-1,ATPGGPYNEQF
TRBJ2-1,TRBV11-3,ASSLASGHNEQF